The sequence of this TCR beta chain was determined in a study of CD8 T cells in ankylosing spondylitis (dated by TCRdb to the late 2010s). Notes on the research overall: T cell receptor beta repertoires were profiled in healthy donors and ankylosing spondylitis patients so that disease-linked TCR variants could be found. Peripheral blood samples were taken, and synovial fluid was additionally collected from ankylosing spondylitis patients. The whole study cohort included 108 healthy donors and about two dozen ankylosing spondylitis patients. The investigation overall reported the following: A TCR beta motif made up of several highly homologous amino acid variants appeared to be characteristic of blood from ankylosing spondylitis patients. According to the report, matched synovial fluid samples from ankylosing spondylitis patients were significantly enriched for the disease-linked clones. Some of the motif variants had been reported before in the synovial fluid and blood of reactive arthritis patients, a finding that suggests common disease-initiation mechanisms. In peripheral blood, the disease-linked clones were found at relatively low frequencies and had a CD8+ phenotype.

As for this clonotype: Its antigen remains undetermined. No base quality values were provided; no much bigger clone lies one nucleotide off.

Data came from an Illumina HiSeq 2500. Quantitative 5'-RACE with molecular barcodes was used to prepare TCR beta libraries. As for how the authors treated the data: To identify disease-linked TCR variants, a new computational method was used, one built on a probabilistic model of VDJ rearrangement. TCRdb redid the processing of the public reads, applying fastp at Q25 and MiXCR, and retained in-frame beta chains. One record per CDR3 amino acid sequence lists the most common genes and DNA. The V and J calls shown here were made by TCRdb, not taken from the authors' results. The sample yields about 120,000 distinct CDR3 sequences; roughly an eighth were counted once. In total, the top ten clones hold almost 3% of the sample. The germline V gene (reference sequence) gives CDR1 as SEHNR and CDR2 as FQNEAQ. V loses 4 bases, J loses 1 base, and the germline ends lie 8 bases apart. The CDR3 sequence holds 14 residues, the cysteine and phenylalanine included. Of the read, only the CDR3 DNA is kept; its 42 bases are in frame from base 1.

This receptor was identified in a female donor with ankylosing spondylitis or in good health (not recorded which). Sample: blood, either unsorted or a sorted T cell fraction (not recorded which). The chain is made from TRBV7-9 and TRBJ1-5; the D segment cannot be called with confidence. The CDR3 region has the sequence CASSSAISNQPQHF. The DNA reads as follows: TGTGCCAGCAGCTCCGCCATAAGCAATCAGCCCCAGCATTTT.